This TCR beta chain was documented in a study of shared clonotypes between healthy human individuals. Findings of the study overall: Larger richness was generally estimated for naive than memory subsets.

This CDR3 spans 14 amino acids. V was shortened by 5 bases and J by 7 bases, with 14 bases between the two germline ends. Germline lookup yields CDR1 SEHNR and CDR2 FQNEAQ (reference sequence). Positively selected for CCR7, the CD45RO-negative cells used as naive CD8 cells excluded terminally differentiated effector memory CD45RA+ cells. Clones were read by immunoSEQ multiplex PCR, and TCRdb kept only the in-frame ones, dropping some. This repertoire shows around 2,000,000 clones, roughly 91% found once; its top ten account for 1.5% to 2%. As for this clone: The antigen remains undetermined.

The rearrangement links TRBV7-9 to TRBJ1-4, with no clear D. The origin of this receptor is a man aged 18 to 30 in good health. Some clones in this sample may be carry-over from other donors' samples. The source material was naive CD8+ T cells from PBMCs. The CDR3 bases are TGTGCCAGCAGCAGGACCAGCTTTGGTGAAAAACTGTTTTTT. Encoded protein: CASSRTSFGEKLFF.